The 2 T cell receptor beta chains presented below share a single source sample, sequenced in a study of cytomegalovirus exposure and HLA in healthy donors. Both 60 Vbeta primers and 13 Jbeta primers went into the PCR. Profiled with immunoSEQ multiplex PCR; TCRdb holds only in-frame clones, not every one. The sample carries approximately 100,000 clones, about 76% recorded once. Sequenced input: PBMCs. These receptors all come from a woman between 35 and 50 years old in good health and CMV-seronegative.

V is TRBV29-1 and J is TRBJ2-5; D may be TRBD2 (6 bases). The CDR3 loop spans 11 amino acids. Between the trimmed V and J ends, which lost 3 bases and 7 bases, there was a span of 9 bases. Germline CDR1 reads SQVTM; CDR2 reads ANQGSEA. CDR3 loop: CSVEDYGTQYF. CDR3 nucleotides: TGCAGCGTTGAGGACTATGGGACCCAGTACTTC. Full variable domain (missing parts from reference TRBV29-1 and TRBJ2-5): SAVISQKPSRDICQRGTSLTIQCQVDSQVTMMFWYRQQPGQSLTLIATANQGSEATYESGFVIDKFPISRPNLTFSTLTVSNMSPEDSSIYLCSVEDYGTQYFGPGTRLLVL.

The sample holds one count of this clone. The chain uses TRBV4-3 and TRBJ2-1; 14 nucleotides line up with TRBD2. CDR1 and CDR2 (germline): LGHNA, YSLEER. Unmatched junction bases numbered 8, after V lost 0 bases and J lost 10 bases. The CDR3 is made up of 17 amino acids. As DNA, the CDR3 is TGCGCCAGCAGCCAAGACCGGAGACTAGCGGGGGGGAACGAGCAGTTCTTC. Protein product: CASSQDRRLAGGNEQFF.